The clone carrying this T cell receptor (beta chain) was observed a handful of times. These data come from a study of human T cells and chemical hapten exposure. Background on the study: Per-sample TCR yields varied mainly from small pooled library volume differences.

Time point in this sample: patch test 1, 2 weeks after DPC sensitization. Sample treatment: therapeutic diphenylcyclopropenone sensitization with weekly scalp DPC. The authors extracted total RNA from unfractionated whole blood. The CDR3 runs 17 residues. Germline lookup yields CDR1 SGHRS and CDR2 YFSETQ. Trimming took 4 bases from V and 0 from J; bases not matched to a gene: 8. The library put unique molecular identifiers onto individual cDNA molecules. Study processing details: Counts of TCRs in each sample centred on a median of 95,638 and extended from roughly 25,000 to 750,000. TCRdb re-called the RACE reads through MiXCR, storing one row per CDR3 protein. The V and J calls and clone size are TCRdb's, not the authors'. Among 150,000 to 200,000 distinct CDR3 sequences listed, about a fifth were seen once.

The genes are TRBV5-1 and TRBJ2-1; 9 bases fit TRBD2. The specimen was whole blood, collected in connection with sensitization to the hapten diphenylcyclopropenone (DPC). This TCR was recovered from a woman between 50 and 59 years old with alopecia areata. Some clones in this sample may be carry-over from other donors' samples. CDR3 nucleotide sequence: TGCGCCAGCAGCAAGGGGGTTAGCGGGAGCTCCTACAATGAGCAGTTCTTC. Protein product: CASSKGVSGSSYNEQFF.